The entry below gives a single T cell receptor (beta chain) sequence along with its context. Its antigen is still unknown. Base qualities are not provided; no much larger clone lies one nucleotide away. One collaborating source in Seattle enrolled patients during active infection and followed them longitudinally through the course of disease. Collaborating institutions collected whole blood in K2EDTA tubes following their own protocols. For TCRbeta analysis, collaborators shipped samples in one of three forms: frozen whole blood, isolated PBMCs, or DNA extracted from either of those sample types. This sample is part of a study of blood T cell repertoires in COVID-19 (dated by TCRdb to about 2020). Background on the whole study: Samples covering the acute and convalescent phases of COVID-19 were provided by collaborators in the United States, Italy and Spain. The prospective study material was composed of cDNA or gDNA derived from T cells, B-cell-depleted T cells, or PBMCs. The dataset comprised deeply sampled blood TCRbeta repertoires from subjects exposed to, actively infected with, or recovered from COVID-19. The repertoires were released in a freely available public database intended as a resource for research on the immune response to SARS-CoV-2. Samples were obtained from the ongoing ImmuneRACE study (first 160 participants) and from over 1,000 subjects provided by 6 global collaborators. Nearly every sample came with metadata listing a de-identified subject ID, COVID-19 status, age in years and sex. Where HLA class I and class II types were available, the types were taken from metadata supplied by the sample provider, not from assay-based typing.

V loses 4 bases of germline sequence and J loses 4 bases, and the interval between the two ends is 10 bases. Taken from cysteine to phenylalanine, the CDR3 has 13 residues. Only the CDR3 DNA is retained, 39 bases long and in frame from the first base. CDR1 and CDR2, per the germline V gene (reference sequence), are LNHDA and SQIVND. Study-level results and caveats: The amount of clinical and demographic metadata varied by source and participant and was provided uncurated.

TCRbeta CDR3 regions were amplified from genomic DNA using the immunoSEQ Assay, a bias-controlled multiplex PCR. The authors' analysis ran thus. Within the assay, amplification of reference gene primers was used to estimate how many nucleated cells each sample contained. Sequence reads were collapsed and filtered to measure the absolute abundance of every unique TCRbeta CDR3 rearrangement. For each sample, productive Simpson clonality was calculated by taking the square root of Simpson's diversity index across productive rearrangements. The source is immuneACCESS, and TCRdb retained only in-frame sequences with V and J called. Part of the clones is not carried over; for the studies checked, unresolved V genes explain less than half of this, and the remainder is unexplained. V and J calls and clone size follow that table, whereas D and trimming were derived from the DNA. This sample has about 310,000 clones in its table, and 75% to 90% of those were observed once. The ten most abundant clones make up roughly 2.8% of the sample.

The V and J genes are TRBV19 and TRBJ1-1, with TRBD1 tentatively as D gene (5 bases match). Sequencing used peripheral blood. The TCR was taken from a woman in her 30s with COVID-19, enrolled during active disease. Here is the DNA: TGTGCCAGTAGTAGGAAAGGGGTCACTGAAGCTTTCTTT. Its protein product is CASSRKGVTEAFF.